The 2 T cell receptor beta chains given below trace back to one sample, sequenced in a study of T cells in Graves' hyperthyroidism and ophthalmopathy. It was RNA transcripts that yielded the amplified TCR beta CDR3 regions. Using the HTBI primer set, a first-round RT-PCR was run on the TCR CDR3. One entry per CDR3 protein, called by TCRdb with MiXCR from the multiplex PCR reads. The table lists over 250,000 distinct CDR3 sequences, roughly 13% of them singletons. Sequencing was performed on blood. These receptors all stem from a woman aged 40 to 50 with Graves' ophthalmopathy.

This clonotype has ten or more counts. The J gene is TRBJ1-1, the V gene TRBV28, with unresolved D. The CDR3 is 16 amino acids. Per germline, CDR1 MDHEN and CDR2 SYDVKM. Trimming took 9 bases from V and 9 from J, leaving 29 bases between them. The CDR3: CASRFAASGERGKAFF. CDR3 in DNA: TGTGCCAGTAGATTCGCGGCGTCGGGCGAAAGAGGGAAAGCTTTCTTT.

This clonotype was observed a few times. The V gene is TRBV7-2, the J gene TRBJ2-5, with TRBD2 matching 8 bases. The CDR3 runs to 12 residues. In germline, CDR1 is SGHTA, CDR2 FQGNSA. V shed 3 bases, J shed 10 bases, and the junction held 4 bases outside the gene matches. The CDR3 region is CASSFSGALQYF. The CDR3 DNA follows: TGTGCCAGCAGCTTTAGCGGGGCCCTCCAGTACTTC.